Listed below are T cell receptor beta chains from one sample, sequenced in a study of blood T cell repertoires in COVID-19. The method was immunoSEQ multiplex PCR; TCRdb's version includes in-frame clones alone and lacks a portion of them. In the table there are roughly 330,000 clones, roughly 88% of which are singletons. The source material was peripheral blood. The source of these receptors is a woman aged 50 to 65 with active or convalescent COVID-19. The CDR3 runs from the conserved cysteine through the conserved F or W. The D gene is left open where the match is weak. Some rows mark clone size as missing; the rest say once, few, many or name a class of expanded clone.

J	D	size	V	DNA	CDR3
TRBJ1-1	.	.	TRBV28	TGTGCCAGCAGTTTTGAGGGAAACACTGAAGCTTTCTTT	CASSFEGNTEAFF
TRBJ1-1	.	.	TRBV14	TGTGCCAGCAGTAAACTACAGGATTGGGACACTGAAGCTTTCTTT	CASSKLQDWDTEAFF
TRBJ1-2	.	.	TRBV3-1/TRBV3-2	TGTGCCAGCAGCCAAGATAGCCGGGGAGGCTACACCTTC	CASSQDSRGGYTF
TRBJ2-1	.	.	TRBV29-1	TGCAGCGTTGAAGATGGCGACACTGGCTCCTACAATGAGCAGTTCTTC	CSVEDGDTGSYNEQFF
TRBJ2-1	.	.	TRBV7-9	TGTGCCAGCAGCTCCGGTGATCCGGGACATCAAAACTGGGATGAGCAGTTCTTC	CASSSGDPGHQNWDEQFF
TRBJ1-3	TRBD1	.	TRBV6-2/TRBV6-3	TGTGCCAGCAGTCCCTCCGGGACAGGGATCGGACTCAGGACTGGAAACACCATATATTTT	CASSPSGTGIGLRTGNTIYF
TRBJ1-2	.	.	TRBV13	TGTGCCAGCAGCTTAGGGGCCCGGAGGAATGGCTACACCTTC	CASSLGARRNGYTF
TRBJ2-7	TRBD2	.	TRBV4-1	TGCGCCAGCAGCCAAGGACTAGCGGGGGGTACACGGTACGAGCAGTACTTC	CASSQGLAGGTRYEQYF
TRBJ2-7	TRBD1	.	TRBV27	TGTGCCAGCAGTCTACAGGGGGCAGCGCAGTACTTC	CASSLQGAAQYF
TRBJ2-3	TRBD2	.	TRBV9	TGTGCCAGCAGCGTAGTGTCTAGCGGAGGTACAGATACGCAGTATTTT	CASSVVSSGGTDTQYF
TRBJ1-2	TRBD1	.	TRBV6-6	TGTGCCAGCAGGCAACAGGGGGTTAACTATGGCTACACCTTC	CASRQQGVNYGYTF
TRBJ2-1	TRBD2	.	TRBV9	TGTGCCAGCAGTGCCAGCGGGGCAAGTTTCAATGAGCAGTTCTTC	CASSASGASFNEQFF
TRBJ2-7	TRBD1	.	TRBV5-1	TGCGCCAGCAGCTCGAGGGACAGGGGAAACTACGAGCAGTACTTC	CASSSRDRGNYEQYF
TRBJ1-6	.	.	TRBV3-1/TRBV3-2	TGTGCCAGCAACGGGGAAGCGAATTCACCCCTCCACTTT	CASNGEANSPLHF
TRBJ2-5	TRBD1	.	TRBV18	TGTGCCAGCTCCCCTGGACAGGGGGCGCAGGAGACCCAGTACTTC	CASSPGQGAQETQYF
TRBJ2-5	.	.	TRBV18	TGTGCCAGCTCACCACCTGGGCCCAACCAAGAGACCCAGTACTTC	CASSPPGPNQETQYF
TRBJ1-2	TRBD1	.	TRBV3-1/TRBV3-2	TGTGCCAGCAGCCATGCAACAGGGGGCTGGGGTGGCTACACCTTC	CASSHATGGWGGYTF
TRBJ2-7	.	.	TRBV27	TGTGCCAGCAGTTTACGAGGGAGCGGCTACGAGCAGTACTTC	CASSLRGSGYEQYF
TRBJ1-1	.	.	TRBV18	TGTGCCAGCTGGACGGGACAAATGAACACTGAAGCTTTCTTT	CASWTGQMNTEAFF
TRBJ2-3	.	.	TRBV6-2/TRBV6-3	TGTGCCAGCAGTTCCGCCGGCGGGGACACAGATACGCAGTATTTT	CASSSAGGDTDTQYF
TRBJ2-2	TRBD1	.	TRBV4-2	TGTGCCAGCAGCCAAGGCGGACAGGCCGGGGAGCTGTTTTTT	CASSQGGQAGELFF
TRBJ1-2	.	.	TRBV2	TGTGCCAGCAGTGAGGAGGGGAACTATGGCTACACCTTC	CASSEEGNYGYTF
TRBJ2-2	.	.	TRBV4-2	TGTGCCAGCAGCCCCGGAGGAGTGGAGATCACCGGGGAGCTGTTTTTT	CASSPGGVEITGELFF
TRBJ1-1	.	.	TRBV10-1	TGCGCCAGCAGCAGGGGCCGCACTGAAGCTTTCTTT	CASSRGRTEAFF
TRBJ2-2	.	.	TRBV27	TGTGCCAGCAAAGGACTCCCGACCGGGGAGCTGTTTTTT	CASKGLPTGELFF
TRBJ2-7	TRBD2	.	TRBV9	TGTGCCAGCAGCCCCCACAGACTAGCGGGGCCCTACGAGCAGTACTTC	CASSPHRLAGPYEQYF
TRBJ2-7	TRBD1	.	TRBV30	TGTGCCTGGAGTAATACAGGGGCCGAGCAGTACTTC	CAWSNTGAEQYF
TRBJ2-1	TRBD1	.	TRBV27	TGTGCCAGCAGCCTGGACAGGTACAATGAGCAGTTCTTC	CASSLDRYNEQFF
TRBJ2-7	TRBD1	.	TRBV6-5	TGTGCCAGCAGTTACGGGGACAGGGAGGCCTACGAGCAGTACTTC	CASSYGDREAYEQYF
TRBJ1-2	TRBD1	.	TRBV4-3	TGCGCCAGCAGCCCCGTCCCGGGACAGGGAAACTATGGCTACACCTTC	CASSPVPGQGNYGYTF
TRBJ1-2	.	.	TRBV11-2	TGTGCCAGCAGCGCCACCTTCGGAGTACCTGGCTACACCTTC	CASSATFGVPGYTF
TRBJ2-7	TRBD1	few	TRBV5-1	TGCGCCAGCAGCTTGGTAGGAGACAGGGCTGACGAGCAGTACTTC	CASSLVGDRADEQYF
TRBJ1-5	.	.	TRBV10-1	TGCGCCAGCAGTGAGTCGTTTACCGACACCACAAATCAGCCCCAGCATTTT	CASSESFTDTTNQPQHF
TRBJ2-1	.	.	TRBV7-9	TGTGCCAGCAGCTTAGGGCAGGGTAATGAGCAGTTCTTC	CASSLGQGNEQFF
TRBJ1-5	.	.	TRBV19	TGTGCCAGTACCGACAGATTCGCCGAAAATCAGCCCCAGCATTTT	CASTDRFAENQPQHF
TRBJ1-1	TRBD1	.	TRBV19	TGTGCCAGTAGTGCACAGGGGTTGAACACTGAAGCTTTCTTT	CASSAQGLNTEAFF
TRBJ2-1	.	.	TRBV27	TGTGCCAGCAGCGCCTACAATGAGCAGTTCTTC	CASSAYNEQFF
TRBJ2-7	TRBD1	.	TRBV5-1	TGCGCCAGCGGACAGGGCGGCTACGAGCAGTACTTC	CASGQGGYEQYF
TRBJ1-2	.	.	TRBV5-5	TGTGCCAGCAGCTTACCGGGAAACTATGGCTACACCTTC	CASSLPGNYGYTF
TRBJ2-1	.	.	TRBV4-3	TGCGCCAGCAGCCAACGCGGAAATGAGCAGTTCTTC	CASSQRGNEQFF